This section outlines one TCR beta chain sequence together with its context. V lost 4 bases to trimming and J lost 4 bases, with 16 bases between them. In germline, CDR1 is MGHRA, CDR2 YSYEKL. The CDR3 is 15 amino acids. The PCR contained 60 Vbeta and 13 Jbeta primers. The protocol was immunoSEQ multiplex PCR, while the TCRdb copy is restricted to in-frame clones and leaves out a portion. Of some 65,000 clones listed, around 80% were seen once; the top ten hold roughly 3.1%. The data derive from a study of cytomegalovirus exposure and HLA in healthy donors. Study overall: Of the donors genotyped, about 410 in all, around 76% fell in the Caucasian-associated ancestry cluster.

The receptor was isolated from a girl aged 5-17 years in good health and CMV-seropositive. Material for sequencing was PBMCs. The rearrangement joins TRBV4-1 to TRBJ1-2; possible D gene TRBD1, 6 bases. In DNA form, the CDR3 reads TGCGCCAGCAGCCTCTCCATACAGGGAGCCTATGGCTACACCTTC. Its protein product is CASSLSIQGAYGYTF.